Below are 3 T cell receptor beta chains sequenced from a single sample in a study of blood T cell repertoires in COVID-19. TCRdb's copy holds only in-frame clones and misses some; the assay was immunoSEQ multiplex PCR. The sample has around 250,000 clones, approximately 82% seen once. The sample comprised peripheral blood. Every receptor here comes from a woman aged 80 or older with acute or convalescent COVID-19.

As DNA, the CDR3 is TGTGCCATCAGTGACCCAGGGTTTCGGACTGAAGCTTTCTTT. Protein: CAISDPGFRTEAFF. The chain has TRBV10-3 and TRBJ1-1; perhaps TRBD1 as D (5 bases). The CDR3 loop spans 14 amino acids. V lost 3 bases to trimming and J lost 5 bases, with 13 bases between them. CDR1 is ENHRY, CDR2 SYGVKD, per germline.

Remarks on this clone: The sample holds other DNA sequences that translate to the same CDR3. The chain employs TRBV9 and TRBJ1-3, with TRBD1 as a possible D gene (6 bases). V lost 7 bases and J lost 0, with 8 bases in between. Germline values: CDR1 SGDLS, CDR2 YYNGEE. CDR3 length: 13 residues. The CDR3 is CASSQGSGNTIYF. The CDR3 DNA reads TGTGCCAGCTCACAGGGCTCTGGAAACACCATATATTTT.

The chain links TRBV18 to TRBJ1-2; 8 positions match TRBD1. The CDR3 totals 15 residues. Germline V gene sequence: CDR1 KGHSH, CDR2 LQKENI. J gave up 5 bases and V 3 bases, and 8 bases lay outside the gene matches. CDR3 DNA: TGTGCCAGCTCACCGGACAGGGTTGGGGGATATGGCTACACCTTC. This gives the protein CASSPDRVGGYGYTF. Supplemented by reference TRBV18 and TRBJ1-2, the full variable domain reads NAGVMQNPRHLVRRRGQEARLRCSPMKGHSHVYWYRQLPEEGLKFMVYLQKENIIDESGMPKERFSAEFPKEGPSILRIQQVVRGDSAAYFCASSPDRVGGYGYTFGSGTRLTVV.